One TCR beta chain is described in this entry. V lost 3 bases and J lost 6; bases outside the gene matches: 3. CDR3 length: 13 residues. The germline CDR1 and CDR2 sequences are MNHNS and SASEGT. The data were taken from a study of T cells in Graves' hyperthyroidism and ophthalmopathy. Overall study: Blood was drawn when the patient was first diagnosed and still untreated.

RNA transcripts provided the source from which TCR beta CDR3 regions were amplified. When the TCR CDR3 underwent first-round RT-PCR, the HTBI primer set was used. MiXCR was run by TCRdb on the multiplex PCR reads, yielding one entry per CDR3 protein. The sample yields 550,000 to 800,000 distinct CDR3 sequences, 16% seen once. This receptor was taken from a man between 18 and 29 years old with Graves' hyperthyroidism. The chain employs TRBV6-1 and TRBJ2-3, with TRBD1 identical over 7 bases. Sequences were obtained from blood. The DNA of the CDR3 is TGTGCCAGCAGTGAGACAGGGCCGGATACGCAGTATTTT. This encodes CASSETGPDTQYF.